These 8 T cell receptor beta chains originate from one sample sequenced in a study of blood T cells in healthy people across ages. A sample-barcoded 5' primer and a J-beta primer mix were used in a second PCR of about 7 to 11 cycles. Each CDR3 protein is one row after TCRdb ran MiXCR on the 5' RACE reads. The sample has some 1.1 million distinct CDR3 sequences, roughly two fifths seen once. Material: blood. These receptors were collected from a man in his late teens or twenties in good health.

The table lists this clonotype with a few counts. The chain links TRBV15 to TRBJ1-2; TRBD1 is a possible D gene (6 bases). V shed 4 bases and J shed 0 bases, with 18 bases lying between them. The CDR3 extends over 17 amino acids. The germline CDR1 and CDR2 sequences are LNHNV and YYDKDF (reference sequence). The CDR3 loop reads CATSKGTKGTPNYGYTF. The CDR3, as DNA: TGTGCCACCAGCAAGGGGACAAAGGGAACTCCTAACTATGGCTACACCTTC.

Here the CDR3 DNA reads TGTGCCAGCAGCTTCCGTCTAAGGGCGCAGTATTTT. Its translation: CASSFRLRAQYF. The chain couples TRBV7-9 to TRBJ2-3; D gene ambiguous. Germline V gene sequence: CDR1 SEHNR, CDR2 FQNEAQ (reference sequence). The CDR3 runs 12 residues. V was pared by 3 bases and J by 10 bases, with 11 bases between.

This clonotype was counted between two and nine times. Here the CDR3 reads CASSLGGQYYNEQFF. CDR3 bases: TGCGCCAGCAGCTTGGGAGGGCAATATTACAATGAGCAGTTCTTC. The J gene is TRBJ2-1, the V gene TRBV5-1, with D possibly matching TRBD2 (5 bases). V lost 0 bases and J 4 bases, leaving 11 bases between the germline ends. This CDR3 is 15 amino acids long. Germline CDR1 and CDR2: SGHRS and YFSETQ.

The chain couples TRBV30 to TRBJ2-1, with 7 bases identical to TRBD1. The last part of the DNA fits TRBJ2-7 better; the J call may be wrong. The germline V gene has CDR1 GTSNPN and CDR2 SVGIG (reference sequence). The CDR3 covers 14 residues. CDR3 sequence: CAWTGQSSYNEQYF. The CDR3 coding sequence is TGTGCCTGGACGGGACAGAGCTCCTACAATGAGCAGTACTTC.

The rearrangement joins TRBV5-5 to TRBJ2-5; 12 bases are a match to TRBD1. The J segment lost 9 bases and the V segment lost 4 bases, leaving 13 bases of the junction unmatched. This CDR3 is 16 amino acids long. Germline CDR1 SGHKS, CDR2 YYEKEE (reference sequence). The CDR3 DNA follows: TGTGCCAGCAGCAAGACAGGGACAGGGGGCCTCATGGCCCAGTACTTC. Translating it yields CASSKTGTGGLMAQYF.

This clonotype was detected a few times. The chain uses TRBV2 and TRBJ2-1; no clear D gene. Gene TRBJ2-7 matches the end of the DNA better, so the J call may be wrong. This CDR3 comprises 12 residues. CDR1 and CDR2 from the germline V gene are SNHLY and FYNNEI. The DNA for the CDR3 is TGTGCCACCTGTTGGGTTTACAATGAGCAGTACTTC. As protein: CATCWVYNEQYF.

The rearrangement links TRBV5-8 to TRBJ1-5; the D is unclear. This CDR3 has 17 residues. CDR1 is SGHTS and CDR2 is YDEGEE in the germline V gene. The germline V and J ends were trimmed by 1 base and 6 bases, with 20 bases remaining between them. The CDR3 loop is CASSLSGRSLSSQPQHF. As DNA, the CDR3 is TGTGCCAGCAGCTTGAGTGGAAGGAGCCTTTCATCTCAGCCCCAGCATTTT.

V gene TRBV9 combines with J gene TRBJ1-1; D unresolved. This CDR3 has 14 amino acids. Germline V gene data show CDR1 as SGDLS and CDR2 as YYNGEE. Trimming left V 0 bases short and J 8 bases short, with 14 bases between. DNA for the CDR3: TGTGCCAGCAGCGTAGGTGTGGGAACCCTGGAAGCTTTCTTT. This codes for CASSVGVGTLEAFF. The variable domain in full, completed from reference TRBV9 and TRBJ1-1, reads DSGVTQTPKHLITATGQRVTLRCSPRSGDLSVYWYQQSLDQGLQFLIQYYNGEERAKGNILERFSAQQFPDLHSELNLSSLELGDSALYFCASSVGVGTLEAFFGQGTRLTVV.